These T cell receptor beta chains were read from a single sample in a study of T-cell reconstitution after alpha-beta-depleted transplantation in children. TCRdb reprocessed the PCR reads via MiXCR and lists one record per CDR3 protein. The sample contains 500,000 to 750,000 distinct CDR3 sequences, about a quarter of which appear only once. Here the sequenced sample was PBMCs, taken before TCRalphabeta/CD19-depleted stem cell transplant. Every receptor here comes from a boy younger than two with Wiskott-Aldrich syndrome, due to receive a stem cell transplant. CDR3s include the opening cysteine and the closing phenylalanine or tryptophan.

V gene	J gene	CDR3 protein
TRBV30	TRBJ1-5	CAWGLNNQPQHF
TRBV5-5	TRBJ2-1	CASSFRFYEQFF
TRBV9	TRBJ2-1	CASSVATGLADNEQFF
TRBV6-2/TRBV6-3	TRBJ2-1	CASSHLAGTYNEQFF
TRBV12-3/TRBV12-4	TRBJ2-1	CASSPKTAYNEQFF
TRBV6-1	TRBJ2-6	CASTTDPDSGANVLTF
TRBV20-1	TRBJ2-1	CSARALAGSYNEQFF
TRBV28	TRBJ2-3	CASSSAGDHTDTQYF
TRBV20-1	TRBJ2-2	CSAPLAGVNTGELFF
TRBV29-1	TRBJ1-5	CSVELGGNQPQHF
TRBV5-1	TRBJ2-6	CASKDSGANVLTF
TRBV5-1	TRBJ2-7	CASSTNPGQFYEQYF
TRBV5-1	TRBJ1-2	CASSSGQTFYGYTF
TRBV10-3	TRBJ1-1	CAISYGRMNTEAFF
TRBV12-3/TRBV12-4	TRBJ2-2	CASSPGLESLAGELFF
TRBV7-2	TRBJ2-1	CASSLSQLAGGDEQFF
TRBV12-3/TRBV12-4	TRBJ2-5	CASSRRLTPQYF
TRBV7-3	TRBJ1-1	CASSLLGGRGRTEAFF
TRBV10-3	TRBJ2-1	CAISSGLAGGNEQFF
TRBV28	TRBJ1-5	CASRPQGSQPQHF
TRBV5-1	TRBJ2-3	CASTAQGLTDTQYF
TRBV12-3/TRBV12-4	TRBJ1-1	CASSLGGENTEAFF
TRBV5-1	TRBJ1-2	CASSLEADSYYGYTF